Presented here are 22 T cell receptor beta chains from one specimen sequenced in a study of cytomegalovirus exposure and HLA in healthy donors. 13 Jbeta primers and 60 Vbeta primers were used for the PCR. The data were produced by immunoSEQ multiplex PCR, yet TCRdb's version contains in-frame clones alone and is incomplete. The table includes some 90,000 clones, roughly 77% detected once. The source material was PBMCs. Every receptor here comes from a man aged 40-55 years in good health and CMV-seronegative.

The chain carries TRBV5-4 and TRBJ2-1; the D gene is possibly TRBD2 (5 bases). This CDR3 has 17 amino acids. Trimming took off 0 bases at V and 5 bases at J, with 18 bases between the two ends. Germline CDR1 SGHNT, CDR2 YYREEE (reference sequence). The CDR3 here is CASSLAPAALKNNEQFF. CDR3 in DNA: TGTGCCAGCAGCTTGGCCCCAGCGGCACTCAAAAACAATGAGCAGTTCTTC.

This clone appeared a single time. V is TRBV7-2 and J is TRBJ2-7, with TRBD1 matching over 11 bases. V was clipped by 8 bases and J by 4 bases; unmatched bases: 4. The CDR3 totals 13 residues. Germline values: CDR1 SGHTA, CDR2 FQGNSA. The CDR3 DNA sequence: TGTGCCAGCTCCGGGACAGGGGGATACGAGCAGTACTTC. Translation gives CASSGTGGYEQYF.

This chain connects TRBV20-1 to TRBJ1-3, with unresolved D. Germline lookup yields CDR1 DFQATT and CDR2 SNEGSKA (reference sequence). The CDR3 runs to 11 residues. Trimming shortened V by 7 bases and J by 3 bases, and 7 bases separated the two germline ends. The CDR3 sequence: CSGAFGNTIYF. The CDR3 region has the DNA TGCAGTGGCGCGTTTGGAAACACCATATATTTT.

The chain is built from TRBV15 and TRBJ1-5; D not certain. The V gene lost 0 bases and the J gene lost 8 bases, with 5 bases spanning the gap. CDR3 length equals 12 residues. Looked up from germline, CDR1 is LNHNV and CDR2 is YYDKDF (reference sequence). The CDR3 DNA reads as TGTGCCACCAGCAGAGACCAGAAGCCCCAGCATTTT. It translates to CATSRDQKPQHF. Full variable domain (remainder filled in from reference TRBV15 and TRBJ1-5): DAMVIQNPRYQVTQFGKPVTLSCSQTLNHNVMYWYQQKSSQAPKLLFHYYDKDFNNEADTPDNFQSRRPNTSFCFLDIRSPGLGDTAMYLCATSRDQKPQHFGDGTRLSIL.

As regards this clone: The junction does not match germline at one end; this may be a read error. The V call is TRBV7-9, the J call TRBJ1-4; perhaps TRBD1 as D (5 bases). The CDR3 spans 10 residues. The V gene's germline CDR1 is SEHNR and CDR2 FQNEAQ (reference sequence). CDR3 in amino acids: CSSGGEKLFF. The CDR3 DNA reads TGTTCCAGCGGGGGGGAAAAACTGTTTTTT.

The CDR3 DNA reads TGTGCCAGCAGCTTAGTAGAGTCGGGCTACACCTTC. Its protein product is CASSLVESGYTF. The chain uses TRBV13 and TRBJ1-2, with D unclear. The CDR3 runs to 12 residues. V dropped 1 base and J dropped 8 bases, with 8 bases sitting between them. The germline V gene has CDR1 PRHDT and CDR2 FYEKMQ (reference sequence).

This chain uses TRBV29-1 with TRBJ2-5; 11 nucleotides match TRBD1. V trimming: 5 bases; J trimming: 0 bases; junction bases outside the gene matches: 5. The length of the CDR3 is 15 residues. The V gene's germline CDR1 is SQVTM and CDR2 ANQGSEA. CDR3 residues: CSVTRTGGHQETQYF. DNA for the CDR3: TGCAGCGTTACACGGACAGGGGGCCACCAAGAGACCCAGTACTTC.

V usage is TRBV13 and J usage is TRBJ1-1; possible D gene TRBD1, 5 bases. Germline-derived CDR1 and CDR2 are PRHDT and FYEKMQ (reference sequence). This CDR3 contains 12 residues. Trimming left V 4 bases short and J 7 bases short, with 10 bases between. The CDR3 here is CASSSDTFEAFF. CDR3 nucleotide sequence: TGTGCCAGCAGCTCGGACACTTTTGAAGCTTTCTTT.

The chain joins TRBV18 to TRBJ1-2, with TRBD1 identical over 12 bases. V lost 5 bases, J lost 7 bases, and 11 bases stayed unmatched. CDR3 length equals 16 residues. Germline-derived CDR1 and CDR2 are KGHSH and LQKENI. The CDR3 DNA follows: TGTGCCAGCTCAGCGCAAGGGGGACAGGGGGCGAGTGGCTACACCTTC. This sequence encodes CASSAQGGQGASGYTF.

V and J are TRBV11-2 and TRBJ2-7; maybe TRBD2 (6 bases). CDR1 is SGHAT, CDR2 FQNNGV, per germline. CDR3 length equals 15 residues. Trimming stripped 1 base from V and 3 bases from J, with 13 bases between. CDR3 sequence: CASSLGSGGDYEQYF. CDR3 DNA: TGTGCCAGCAGCTTAGGCAGTGGAGGGGACTACGAGCAGTACTTC. Filled out from reference TRBV11-2 and TRBJ2-7, the complete variable domain reads EAGVAQSPRYKIIEKRQSVAFWCNPISGHATLYWYQQILGQGPKLLIQFQNNGVVDDSQLPKDRFSAERLKGVDSTLKIQPAKLEDSAVYLCASSLGSGGDYEQYFGPGTRLTVT.

This chain joins TRBV19 and TRBJ2-5; TRBD2 matches 7 bases. The CDR3 spans 14 residues. The trim removed 3 bases at V and 4 bases at J, leaving 5 bases unmatched. Germline assignment: CDR1 LNHDA and CDR2 SQIVND (reference sequence). The CDR3 protein is CASSITGGGETQYF. For the CDR3, the DNA is TGTGCCAGTAGTATCACGGGGGGAGGAGAGACCCAGTACTTC.

J is TRBJ2-2 and V is TRBV10-3; TRBD1 matches 9 bases. The CDR3 contains 16 residues. Germline V lookup: CDR1 ENHRY, CDR2 SYGVKD. V dropped 0 bases and J dropped 6; count of bases not matched to a gene: 5. CDR3 sequence: CAISESTGGIAGELFF. Here the CDR3 DNA reads TGTGCCATCAGTGAGTCTACAGGGGGCATCGCCGGGGAGCTGTTTTTT.

This clone was detected only once. The rearrangement links TRBV5-4 to TRBJ2-1, with 11 bases identical to TRBD2. This CDR3 region has 17 residues. The germline V gene encodes CDR1 SGHNT and CDR2 YYREEE (reference sequence). Germline trimming cut 6 bases from V and 5 bases from J; bases unmatched to any gene: 13. The CDR3 DNA follows: TGTGCCAGCACCCGAGCCCTTACTAGCGGGGGTAACAATGAGCAGTTCTTC. Its protein is CASTRALTSGGNNEQFF.

The chain couples TRBV10-3 to TRBJ2-2; D may be TRBD2 (6 bases). Trimming cost V 3 bases and J 6 bases, with 8 bases left between them. The CDR3 is 13 residues long. CDR1 ENHRY and CDR2 SYGVKD come from the germline V gene. The CDR3 DNA is TGTGCCATCAGTGACTCGGGGGCCGGGGAGCTGTTTTTT. Residues: CAISDSGAGELFF.

The chain combines TRBV9 with TRBJ1-6; 7 bases fit TRBD1. Germline loops: CDR1 SGDLS, CDR2 YYNGEE. The V gene end was trimmed by 4 bases and the J gene end by 8 bases; junction bases not matched to a gene: 12. The length of the CDR3 is 16 residues. The CDR3, as DNA: TGTGCCAGCAGCATGGGACAGTACTCCATTGATTCACCCCTCCACTTT. Its protein is CASSMGQYSIDSPLHF.

This sequence joins TRBV2 and TRBJ1-6; D is possibly TRBD1 (6 bases). Per the germline V gene, CDR1 is SNHLY and CDR2 is FYNNEI. The V end lost 6 bases, the J end lost 0 bases, and 12 bases lay between the germline ends. The CDR3 is 16 residues long. The CDR3 coding sequence is TGTGCCAGCAGAAAGGACAGCAGCTCCTATAATTCACCCCTCCACTTT. The encoded protein is CASRKDSSSYNSPLHF.

This clone has just one count. V and J are TRBV27 and TRBJ1-1, with 11 bases identical to TRBD1. V was pared by 1 base and J by 4 bases, with 5 bases of the junction left unmatched. Looked up from germline, CDR1 is MNHEY and CDR2 is SMNVEV (reference sequence). The CDR3 is 16 amino acids. CDR3 sequence: CASSLWGTGGSTEAFF. CDR3 DNA: TGTGCCAGCAGTTTATGGGGGACAGGGGGGAGCACTGAAGCTTTCTTT.

The rearrangement uses TRBV2 and TRBJ2-4; 8 positions agree with TRBD2. Trimming cost V 10 bases and J 8 bases; bases outside gene matches: 10. This CDR3 contains 13 residues. From germline, CDR1 is SNHLY and CDR2 FYNNEI. CDR3 nucleotide sequence: TGTGCCACCGGACGGGGGACTAGAGACATTCAGTACTTC. Translating it yields CATGRGTRDIQYF.

V is TRBV4-1 and J is TRBJ2-2, with D perhaps TRBD1 (6 bases). Trimming pared 4 bases from V and 3 bases from J, leaving 15 bases between. CDR3 size: 16 residues. CDR1 and CDR2 from the germline V gene are MGHRA and YSYEKL. CDR3 DNA sequence: TGCGCCAGCAGCCCCGTAGGGACAAGTGACACCGGGGAGCTGTTTTTT. Protein sequence: CASSPVGTSDTGELFF.

This chain connects TRBV18 to TRBJ1-5; D gene ambiguous. Trimming cost V 3 bases and J 2 bases, with 5 bases left between them. Looked up from germline, CDR1 is KGHSH and CDR2 is LQKENI. This CDR3 has 13 amino acids. In nucleotides, the CDR3 is TGTGCCAGCTCACCGCAGGGCAATCAGCCCCAGCATTTT. It encodes CASSPQGNQPQHF.

CDR3 protein: CASSLAPRDPGGYGYTF. The CDR3 DNA sequence: TGTGCCAGCAGTTTAGCGCCCCGGGATCCCGGAGGGTATGGCTACACCTTC. V gene TRBV27 combines with J gene TRBJ1-2; D ambiguous. Trimming cost V 2 bases and J 5 bases, with 21 bases left between them. The CDR3 is made up of 17 amino acids. Germline CDR1 reads MNHEY; CDR2 reads SMNVEV (reference sequence).

The chain links TRBV28 to TRBJ2-6; TRBD1 is a possible D gene (5 bases). The V end was cut by 10 bases, the J end by 2 bases, with 15 bases between. Per germline, CDR1 MDHEN and CDR2 SYDVKM. The CDR3 runs to 15 residues. This CDR3 reads CATTTRQPGANVLTF. The CDR3 region has the DNA TGTGCCACCACAACAAGACAGCCTGGGGCCAACGTCCTGACTTTC.